This paragraph covers one TCR beta chain sequence. What it binds is unknown. The data were obtained in a study of tumor and adjacent non-tumor tissue in lung cancer. Study-level background: Patients were aged about 30 to 76, around ten men and 4 to 6 women, stage I to III. Study results and caveats: Shorter survival was associated with higher TCR diversity in tumors.

The template was RNA from unsorted bulk tissue. TCRbeta libraries were built with three rounds of nested PCR, modified from ARM-PCR. TCRdb reanalysed the multiplex PCR reads using MiXCR and keeps one entry per CDR3 protein. This table holds under 140,000 distinct CDR3 sequences, roughly 84% found once. Sequencing was done on a sample of lung tumor tissue. The receptor was derived from an older man with non-small cell lung cancer.

The CDR3, as DNA: TGTGCCAGCAGGACCGGGACATGGTTCGTCATTGAAGCTTTCTTT. Translation gives CASRTGTWFVIEAFF. The chain is built from TRBV6-5 and TRBJ1-1; a possible D gene is TRBD1 (6 bases). The CDR3 is 15 residues long. The V and J ends lost 6 bases and 7 bases respectively, with 21 bases between them. The germline gives CDR1 MNHEY, CDR2 SVGAGI.